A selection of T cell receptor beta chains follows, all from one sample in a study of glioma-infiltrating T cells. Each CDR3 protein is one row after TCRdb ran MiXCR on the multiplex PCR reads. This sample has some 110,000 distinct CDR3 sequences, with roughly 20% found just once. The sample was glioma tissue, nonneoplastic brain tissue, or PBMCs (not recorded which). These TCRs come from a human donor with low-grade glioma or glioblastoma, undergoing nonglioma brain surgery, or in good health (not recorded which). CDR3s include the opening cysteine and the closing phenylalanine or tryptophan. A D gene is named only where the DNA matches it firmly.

CASSPPYVGTEAFF	14	.	TRBV18	TRBJ1-1
CASSASTGDEQYF	13	TRBD1	TRBV27	TRBJ2-7
CSVRLTDTQYF	11	.	TRBV29-1	TRBJ2-3
CASRDRDRSNQPQHF	15	.	TRBV19	TRBJ1-5
CASSWQPSSYEQYF	14	.	TRBV6-1	TRBJ2-7
CATRTGEGTEAFF	13	TRBD1	TRBV18	TRBJ1-1
CASSFGFSGSRSTDTQYF	18	TRBD2	TRBV19	TRBJ2-3
CAGSGGLRTGELFF	14	.	TRBV2	TRBJ2-2
CASTLEFGEQFF	12	.	TRBV6-1	TRBJ2-1
CASSQLLAGGKDTQYF	16	TRBD2	TRBV3-1	TRBJ2-3
CASSLGQLKGKNTGELFF	18	.	TRBV28	TRBJ2-2
CASSTASGYTF	11	.	TRBV19	TRBJ1-2
CSVEGVLNTEAFF	13	.	TRBV29-1	TRBJ1-1
CASSFGSGGNYGYTF	15	.	TRBV5-6	TRBJ1-2
CASSHGQKNTEAFF	14	.	TRBV27	TRBJ1-1
CASSWAGGHTDTQYF	15	.	TRBV4-1	TRBJ2-3
CASSDSSGSTYEQYF	15	TRBD2	TRBV6-1	TRBJ2-7
CASSLARGVYNEQFF	15	.	TRBV7-2	TRBJ2-1
CASSLEVGGRRTDTQYF	17	TRBD2	TRBV7-8	TRBJ2-3
CAISGTVYQETQYF	14	.	TRBV10-3	TRBJ2-5
CASSHEGIGSYEQYF	15	.	TRBV3-1	TRBJ2-7
CATRLAVYNEQFF	13	TRBD2	TRBV10-3	TRBJ2-1